Listed below are T cell receptor beta chains from one sample, sequenced in a study of cytomegalovirus exposure and HLA in healthy donors. Here immunoSEQ multiplex PCR was the method, and the copy in TCRdb shows in-frame clones only, minus some. The sample lists tens of thousands of clones; around 95% were seen once. The specimen sequenced was PBMCs. All receptors come from a woman aged 18-29 years in good health and CMV-seropositive. CDR3s include the opening cysteine and the closing phenylalanine or tryptophan. A D gene is named only where the DNA matches it firmly. Clone sizes are given selectively: once, few, many, or a class where the clone is expanded.

clone_size	cdr3_length	d_call	v_call	j_call	cdr3_nt	cdr3_aa
.	12	TRBD1	TRBV6-6	TRBJ1-2	TGTGCCGGCGCAGGGGGCAACTATGGCTACACCTTC	CAGAGGNYGYTF
.	15	.	TRBV2	TRBJ2-5	TGTGCCAGCAGTGAATACCTGGGGCGAAAAGAGACCCAGTACTTC	CASSEYLGRKETQYF
.	17	TRBD1	TRBV11-1	TRBJ1-2	TGTGCCAGCAGCCCCCAGCCCGGGACAGGAGCTAACTATGGCTACACCTTC	CASSPQPGTGANYGYTF
once	14	TRBD1	TRBV6-6	TRBJ1-4	TGTGCCAGCAATACTCAGGGGGCTCGCGAAAAACTGTTTTTT	CASNTQGAREKLFF
once	17	TRBD2	TRBV19	TRBJ2-3	TGTGCCAGTACACGGACTAGCGGGGGCGCCTGGATGGATACGCAGTATTTT	CASTRTSGGAWMDTQYF
.	17	TRBD1	TRBV19	TRBJ1-5	TGTGCCAGTAGTAGACCGGGACAGGGGAGTGGTAATCAGCCCCAGCATTTT	CASSRPGQGSGNQPQHF
.	13	.	TRBV7-9	TRBJ2-1	TGTGCCAGCAGCTCGGGTGGCCCGAATGAGCAGTTCTTC	CASSSGGPNEQFF
.	14	.	TRBV6-5	TRBJ1-1	TGTGCCAGCAGTTTTGACCCCACAGACACTGAAGCTTTCTTT	CASSFDPTDTEAFF
.	15	.	TRBV28	TRBJ1-1	TGTGCCAGCAGTACCTACATCTTGGGAGTCGCTGAAGCTTTCTTT	CASSTYILGVAEAFF
.	13	.	TRBV6-5	TRBJ2-1	TGTGCCAGCACGGTTAGCTCCTACAATGAGCAGTTCTTC	CASTVSSYNEQFF
once	15	.	TRBV28	TRBJ2-7	TGTGCCAGCAGTCCCCCGGGAACGGGCTCCTACGAGCAGTACTTC	CASSPPGTGSYEQYF
.	14	TRBD1	TRBV18	TRBJ1-1	TGTGCCAGCTCTTTGGGACAGTCGGGGACTGAAGCTTTCTTT	CASSLGQSGTEAFF
.	17	.	TRBV2	TRBJ2-6	TGTGCCAGCAGGTCACGGGGGTTGACGTTTGGGGCCAACGTCCTGACTTTC	CASRSRGLTFGANVLTF
.	15	.	TRBV6-5	TRBJ1-4	TGTGCCAGCAGATTCTCGGGTGCAACTAATGAAAAACTGTTTTTT	CASRFSGATNEKLFF
.	14	.	TRBV9	TRBJ2-7	TGTGCCAGCAGTCTGGGGGGACTGGCTAGCGAGCAGTACTTC	CASSLGGLASEQYF
.	16	.	TRBV18	TRBJ1-1	TGTGCCAGCTCCCGTACGGACTGGTCAACTGGCACTGAAGCTTTCTTT	CASSRTDWSTGTEAFF
.	16	TRBD1	TRBV30	TRBJ1-1	TGTGCCTGGAGTGTACGCCGGGGACAGCCGAACACTGAAGCTTTCTTT	CAWSVRRGQPNTEAFF
.	16	.	TRBV6-1	TRBJ2-7	TGTGCCAGCAGTGAAGCGCTGGTTGGGAGCTCCTACGAGCAGTACTTC	CASSEALVGSSYEQYF
once	20	TRBD1	TRBV19	TRBJ1-5	TGTGCCAACTCTACGGTCTCTAGACTCTCGGGACAGCAGGGCTATCAGCCCCAGCATTTT	CANSTVSRLSGQQGYQPQHF
once	15	.	TRBV7-9	TRBJ1-3	TGTGCCAGCAGCAACCGCGCGCTAATCAGAAACACCATATATTTT	CASSNRALIRNTIYF
.	14	TRBD1	TRBV18	TRBJ1-1	TGTGCCAGCTCACCACTACAGGGGGGTCTGGAAGCTTTCTTT	CASSPLQGGLEAFF
.	16	.	TRBV28	TRBJ2-2	TGTGCCAGCAGTCCCCACGGGAAAGCGGACACCGGGGAGCTGTTTTTT	CASSPHGKADTGELFF
.	15	TRBD1	TRBV18	TRBJ2-7	TGTGCCAGCTCACAAACCGGGACAGGACACTACGAGCAGTACTTC	CASSQTGTGHYEQYF
.	13	.	TRBV7-2	TRBJ1-1	TGTGCCAGCAGCTTAGCGCGAGTCACTGAAGCTTTCTTT	CASSLARVTEAFF
.	13	.	TRBV6-6	TRBJ1-2	TGTGCCAGCAGTTCACATCCGTACTATGGCTACACCTTC	CASSSHPYYGYTF